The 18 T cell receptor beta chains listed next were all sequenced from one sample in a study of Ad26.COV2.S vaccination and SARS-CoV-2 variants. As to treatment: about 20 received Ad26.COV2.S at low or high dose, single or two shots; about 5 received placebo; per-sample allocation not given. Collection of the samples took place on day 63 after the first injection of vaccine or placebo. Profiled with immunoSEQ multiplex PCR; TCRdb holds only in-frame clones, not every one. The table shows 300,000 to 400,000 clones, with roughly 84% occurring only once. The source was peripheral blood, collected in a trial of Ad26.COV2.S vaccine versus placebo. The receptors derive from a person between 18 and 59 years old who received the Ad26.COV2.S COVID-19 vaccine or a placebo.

The CDR3 region has the DNA TGTGCCAGCAGTTACGGCAGGGCCTCCTACGAGCAGTACTTC. It specifies CASSYGRASYEQYF. The gene calls are TRBV6-5 and TRBJ2-7, with TRBD1 as a possible D gene (5 bases). The germline V gene encodes CDR1 MNHEY and CDR2 SVGAGI. The V end lost 2 bases, the J end lost 0 bases, and 8 bases lay between the germline ends. The CDR3 length is 14 residues.

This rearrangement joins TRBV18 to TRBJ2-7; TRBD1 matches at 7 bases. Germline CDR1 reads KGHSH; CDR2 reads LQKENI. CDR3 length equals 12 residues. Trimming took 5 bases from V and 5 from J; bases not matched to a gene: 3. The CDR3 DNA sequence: TGTGCCAGCTCAGAAGGGGGCGACGAGCAGTACTTC. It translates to CASSEGGDEQYF.

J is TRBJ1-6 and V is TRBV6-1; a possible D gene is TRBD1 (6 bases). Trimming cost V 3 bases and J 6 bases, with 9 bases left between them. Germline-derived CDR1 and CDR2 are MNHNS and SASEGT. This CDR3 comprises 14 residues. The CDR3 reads CASSEGARNSPLHF. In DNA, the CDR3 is TGTGCCAGCAGTGAGGGGGCGCGTAATTCACCCCTCCACTTT.

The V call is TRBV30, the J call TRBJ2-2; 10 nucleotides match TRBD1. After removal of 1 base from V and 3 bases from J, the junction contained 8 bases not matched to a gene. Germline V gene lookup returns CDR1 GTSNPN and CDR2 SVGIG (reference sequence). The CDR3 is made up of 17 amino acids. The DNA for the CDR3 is TGTGCCTGGAGTGATCTTCTAGGACAGGGGGACACCGGGGAGCTGTTTTTT. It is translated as CAWSDLLGQGDTGELFF.

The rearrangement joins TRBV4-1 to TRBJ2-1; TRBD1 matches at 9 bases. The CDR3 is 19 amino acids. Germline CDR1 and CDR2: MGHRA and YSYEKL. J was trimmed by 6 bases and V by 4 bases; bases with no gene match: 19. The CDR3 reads CASSPLRGRDRVPGNEQFF. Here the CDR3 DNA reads TGCGCCAGCAGCCCCCTGAGAGGGAGGGACAGGGTGCCGGGCAATGAGCAGTTCTTC.

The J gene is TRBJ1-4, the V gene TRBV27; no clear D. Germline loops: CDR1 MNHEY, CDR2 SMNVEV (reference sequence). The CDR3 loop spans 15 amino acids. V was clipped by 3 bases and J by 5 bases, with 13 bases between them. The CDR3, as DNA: TGTGCCAGCAGTTTTGGTGCGGGCATCAATGAAAAACTGTTTTTT. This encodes CASSFGAGINEKLFF.

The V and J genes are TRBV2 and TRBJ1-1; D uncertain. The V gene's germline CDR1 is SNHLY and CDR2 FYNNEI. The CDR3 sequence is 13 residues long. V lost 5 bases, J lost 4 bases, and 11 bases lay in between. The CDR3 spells CASSTPRRTEAFF. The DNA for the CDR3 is TGTGCCAGCAGTACCCCCAGACGCACTGAAGCTTTCTTT.

In DNA form, the CDR3 reads TGTGCCAGCAGCCTGACAGGGGGCACTGAAGCTTTCTTT. Protein product: CASSLTGGTEAFF. The chain carries TRBV6-4 and TRBJ1-1; 9 nucleotides align to TRBD1. V dropped 6 bases and J dropped 4; count of bases not matched to a gene: 3. Germline V gene data show CDR1 as MRHNA and CDR2 as SNTAGT. The CDR3 loop spans 13 amino acids.

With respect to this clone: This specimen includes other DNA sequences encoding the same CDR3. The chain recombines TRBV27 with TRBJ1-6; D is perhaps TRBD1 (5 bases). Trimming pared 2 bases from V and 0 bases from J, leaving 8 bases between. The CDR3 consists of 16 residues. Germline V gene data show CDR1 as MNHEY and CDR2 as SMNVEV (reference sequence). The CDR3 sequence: CASSLQGPSYNSPLHF. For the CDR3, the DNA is TGTGCCAGCAGTTTACAGGGTCCCTCCTATAATTCACCCCTCCACTTT.

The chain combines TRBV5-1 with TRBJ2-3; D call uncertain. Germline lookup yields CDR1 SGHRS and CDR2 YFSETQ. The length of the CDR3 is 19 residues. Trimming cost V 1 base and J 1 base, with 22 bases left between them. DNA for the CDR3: TGCGCCAGCAGCTTGACCGCCGGACGGGCTAGGTGGGGCACAGATACGCAGTATTTT. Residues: CASSLTAGRARWGTDTQYF.

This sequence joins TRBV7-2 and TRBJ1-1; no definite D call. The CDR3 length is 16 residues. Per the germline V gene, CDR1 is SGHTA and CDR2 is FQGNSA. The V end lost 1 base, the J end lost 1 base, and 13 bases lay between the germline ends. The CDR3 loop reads CASSLVSGGRNTEAFF. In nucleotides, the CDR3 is TGTGCCAGCAGCTTAGTGTCCGGCGGCAGGAACACTGAAGCTTTCTTT.

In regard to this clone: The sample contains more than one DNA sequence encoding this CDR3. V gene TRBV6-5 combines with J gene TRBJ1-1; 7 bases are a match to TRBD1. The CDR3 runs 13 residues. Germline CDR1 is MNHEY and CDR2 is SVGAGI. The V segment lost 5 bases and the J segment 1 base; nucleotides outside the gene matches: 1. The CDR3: CASSRTGNTEAFF. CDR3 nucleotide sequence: TGTGCCAGCAGTCGGACAGGGAACACTGAAGCTTTCTTT.

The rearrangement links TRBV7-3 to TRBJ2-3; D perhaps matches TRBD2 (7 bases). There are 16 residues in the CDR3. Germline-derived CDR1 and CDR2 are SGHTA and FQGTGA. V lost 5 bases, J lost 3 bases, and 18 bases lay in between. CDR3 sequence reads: CASSTRGAGGTDTQYF. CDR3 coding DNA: TGTGCCAGCAGCACCCGGGGGGCCGGGGGGACAGATACGCAGTATTTT.

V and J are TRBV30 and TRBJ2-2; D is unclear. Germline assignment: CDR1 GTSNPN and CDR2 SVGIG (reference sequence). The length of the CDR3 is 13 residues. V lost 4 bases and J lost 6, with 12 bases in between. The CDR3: CAWMLGVAGELFF. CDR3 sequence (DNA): TGTGCCTGGATGTTAGGTGTAGCCGGGGAGCTGTTTTTT. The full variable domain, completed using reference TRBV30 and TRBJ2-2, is SQTIHQWPATLVQPVGSPLSLECTVEGTSNPNLYWYRQAAGRGLQLLFYSVGIGQISSEVPQNLSASRPQDRQFILSSKKLLLSDSGFYLCAWMLGVAGELFFGEGSRLTVL.

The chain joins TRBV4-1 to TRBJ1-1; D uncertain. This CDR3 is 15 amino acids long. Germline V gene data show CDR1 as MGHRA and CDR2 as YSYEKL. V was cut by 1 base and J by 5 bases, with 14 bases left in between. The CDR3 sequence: CASSQGRTWGTEAFF. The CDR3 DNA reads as TGCGCCAGCAGCCAAGGGAGAACTTGGGGTACTGAAGCTTTCTTT.

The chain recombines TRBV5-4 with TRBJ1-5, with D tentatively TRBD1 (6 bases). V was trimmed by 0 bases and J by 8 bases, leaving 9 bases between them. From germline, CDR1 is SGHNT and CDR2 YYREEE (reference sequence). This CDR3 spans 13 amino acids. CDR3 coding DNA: TGTGCCAGCAGCTTGGCGGGGGCAGAGCCCCAGCATTTT. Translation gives CASSLAGAEPQHF. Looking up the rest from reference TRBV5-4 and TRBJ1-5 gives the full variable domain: ETGVTQSPTHLIKTRGQQVTLRCSSQSGHNTVSWYQQALGQGPQFIFQYYREEENGRGNFPPRFSGLQFPNYSSELNVNALELDDSALYLCASSLAGAEPQHFGDGTRLSIL.

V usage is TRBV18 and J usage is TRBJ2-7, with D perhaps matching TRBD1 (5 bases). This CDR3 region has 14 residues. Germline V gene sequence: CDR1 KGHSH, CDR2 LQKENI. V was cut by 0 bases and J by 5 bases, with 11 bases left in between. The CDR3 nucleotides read TGTGCCAGCTCACCACCCCTTGACAGTAACGAGCAGTACTTC. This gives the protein CASSPPLDSNEQYF.

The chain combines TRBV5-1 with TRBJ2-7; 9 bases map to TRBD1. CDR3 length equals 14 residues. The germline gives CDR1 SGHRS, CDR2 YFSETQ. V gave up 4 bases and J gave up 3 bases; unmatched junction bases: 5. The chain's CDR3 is CASSQATGGYEQYF. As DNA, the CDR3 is TGCGCCAGCAGCCAGGCGACAGGGGGCTACGAGCAGTACTTC.